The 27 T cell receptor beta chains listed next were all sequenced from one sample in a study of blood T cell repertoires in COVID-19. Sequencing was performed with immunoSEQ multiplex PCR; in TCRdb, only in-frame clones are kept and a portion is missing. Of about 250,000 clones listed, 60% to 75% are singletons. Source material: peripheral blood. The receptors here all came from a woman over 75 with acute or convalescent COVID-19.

The CDR3 loop reads CASSVGRGGFNEQFF. The DNA of the CDR3 is TGTGCCAGCAGCGTAGGGCGGGGGGGCTTCAATGAGCAGTTCTTC. The gene calls are TRBV9 and TRBJ2-1; 9 bases line up with TRBD2. Germline CDR1 reads SGDLS; CDR2 reads YYNGEE. This CDR3 region has 15 residues. The trim removed 0 bases at V and 6 bases at J, leaving 4 bases unmatched. Combining the CDR3 with reference TRBV9 and TRBJ2-1 gives the whole variable domain DSGVTQTPKHLITATGQRVTLRCSPRSGDLSVYWYQQSLDQGLQFLIQYYNGEERAKGNILERFSAQQFPDLHSELNLSSLELGDSALYFCASSVGRGGFNEQFFGPGTRLTVL.

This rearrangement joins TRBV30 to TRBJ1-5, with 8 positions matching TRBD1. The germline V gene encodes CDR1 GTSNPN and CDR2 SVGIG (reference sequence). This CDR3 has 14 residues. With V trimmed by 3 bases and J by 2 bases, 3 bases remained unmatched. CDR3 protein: CAWSPGQGNQPQHF. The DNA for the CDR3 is TGTGCCTGGAGCCCGGGACAGGGCAATCAGCCCCAGCATTTT.

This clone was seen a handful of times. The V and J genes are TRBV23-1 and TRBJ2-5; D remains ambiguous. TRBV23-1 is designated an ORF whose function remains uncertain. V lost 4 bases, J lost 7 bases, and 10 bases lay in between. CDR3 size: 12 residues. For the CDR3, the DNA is TGCGCCAGCAGTCTTGGGCCCTCGACCCAGTACTTC. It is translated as CASSLGPSTQYF.

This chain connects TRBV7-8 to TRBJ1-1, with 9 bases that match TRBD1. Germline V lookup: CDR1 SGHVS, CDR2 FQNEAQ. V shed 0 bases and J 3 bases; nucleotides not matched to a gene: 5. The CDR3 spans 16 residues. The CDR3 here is CASSLAQGQGYTEAFF. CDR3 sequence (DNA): TGTGCCAGCAGCTTAGCGCAAGGACAGGGGTACACTGAAGCTTTCTTT. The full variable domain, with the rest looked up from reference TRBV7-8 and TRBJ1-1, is GAGVSQSPRYKVAKRGQDVALRCDPISGHVSLFWYQQALGQGPEFLTYFQNEAQLDKSGLPSDRFFAERPEGSVSTLKIQRTQQEDSAVYLCASSLAQGQGYTEAFFGQGTRLTVV.

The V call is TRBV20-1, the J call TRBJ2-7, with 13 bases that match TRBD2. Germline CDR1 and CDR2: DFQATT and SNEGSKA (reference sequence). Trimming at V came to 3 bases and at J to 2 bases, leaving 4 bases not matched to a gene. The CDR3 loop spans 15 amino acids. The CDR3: CSASRGTSGTYEQYF. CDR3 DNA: TGCAGTGCTAGTCGGGGGACTAGCGGGACCTACGAGCAGTACTTC.

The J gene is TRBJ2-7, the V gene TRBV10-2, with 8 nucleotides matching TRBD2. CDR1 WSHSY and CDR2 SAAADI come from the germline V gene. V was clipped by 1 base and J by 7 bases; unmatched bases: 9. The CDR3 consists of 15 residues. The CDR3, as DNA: TGCGCCAGCAGTGAGTGGGGTAGCGGGAAGGTTGAGCAGTACTTC. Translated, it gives CASSEWGSGKVEQYF.

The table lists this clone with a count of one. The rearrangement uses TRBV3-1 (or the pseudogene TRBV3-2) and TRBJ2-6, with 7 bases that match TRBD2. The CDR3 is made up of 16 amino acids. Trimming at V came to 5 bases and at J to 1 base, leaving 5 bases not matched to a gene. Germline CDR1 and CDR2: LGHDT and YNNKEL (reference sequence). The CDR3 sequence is CASSSIGGSGANVLTF. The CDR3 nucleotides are TGTGCCAGCAGCTCTATCGGGGGGTCTGGGGCCAACGTCCTGACTTTC.

Here the CDR3 reads CASSQVGREGYTF. The CDR3 nucleotides are TGTGCCAGCAGCCAAGTAGGGAGGGAAGGCTACACCTTC. V is TRBV3-1 (or the pseudogene TRBV3-2) and J is TRBJ1-2; the D is unclear. Germline lookup yields CDR1 LGHDT and CDR2 YNNKEL (reference sequence). The CDR3 spans 13 residues. V gave up 1 base and J gave up 8 bases, with 11 bases separating them.

The CDR3 protein is CASRGASGGSYEQYF. The DNA of the CDR3 is TGTGCCAGCAGGGGCGCTAGCGGGGGGTCCTACGAGCAGTACTTC. The chain employs TRBV25-1 and TRBJ2-7, with 11 bases matching TRBD2. The CDR3 has 15 residues. CDR1 is MGHDK, CDR2 SYGVNS, per germline. Trimming cost V 6 bases and J 1 base; bases outside gene matches: 5.

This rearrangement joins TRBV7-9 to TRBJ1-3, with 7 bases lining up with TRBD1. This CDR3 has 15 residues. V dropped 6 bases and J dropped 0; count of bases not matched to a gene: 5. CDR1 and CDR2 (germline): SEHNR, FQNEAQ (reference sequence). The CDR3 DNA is TGTGCCAGCAGTCGGACAGGCGTCTCTGGAAACACCATATATTTT. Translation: CASSRTGVSGNTIYF. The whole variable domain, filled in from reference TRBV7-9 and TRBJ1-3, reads DTGVSQNPRHKITKRGQNVTFRCDPISEHNRLYWYRQTLGQGPEFLTYFQNEAQLEKSRLLSDRFSAERPKGSFSTLEIQRTEQGDSAMYLCASSRTGVSGNTIYFGEGSWLTVV.

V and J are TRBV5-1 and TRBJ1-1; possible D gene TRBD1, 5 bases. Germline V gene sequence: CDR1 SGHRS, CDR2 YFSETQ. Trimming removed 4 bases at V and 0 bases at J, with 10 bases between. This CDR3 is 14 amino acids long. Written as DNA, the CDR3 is TGCGCCAGCAGCCGCAGGGATTTGAACACTGAAGCTTTCTTT. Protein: CASSRRDLNTEAFF. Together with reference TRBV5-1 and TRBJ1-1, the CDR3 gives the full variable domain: KAGVTQTPRYLIKTRGQQVTLSCSPISGHRSVSWYQQTPGQGLQFLFEYFSETQRNKGNFPGRFSGRQFSNSRSEMNVSTLELGDSALYLCASSRRDLNTEAFFGQGTRLTVV.

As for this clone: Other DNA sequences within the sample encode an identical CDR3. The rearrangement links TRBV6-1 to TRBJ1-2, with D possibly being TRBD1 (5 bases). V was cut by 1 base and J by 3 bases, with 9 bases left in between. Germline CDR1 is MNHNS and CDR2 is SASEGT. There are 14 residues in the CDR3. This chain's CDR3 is CASSEGGGYYGYTF. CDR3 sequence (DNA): TGTGCCAGCAGTGAAGGGGGCGGCTACTATGGCTACACCTTC.

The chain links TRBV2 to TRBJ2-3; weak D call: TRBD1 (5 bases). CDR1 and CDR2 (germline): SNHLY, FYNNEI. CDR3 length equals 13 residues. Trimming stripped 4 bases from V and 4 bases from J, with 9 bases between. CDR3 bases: TGTGCCAGCAGTGGGACCAGGGCAGATACGCAGTATTTT. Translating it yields CASSGTRADTQYF.

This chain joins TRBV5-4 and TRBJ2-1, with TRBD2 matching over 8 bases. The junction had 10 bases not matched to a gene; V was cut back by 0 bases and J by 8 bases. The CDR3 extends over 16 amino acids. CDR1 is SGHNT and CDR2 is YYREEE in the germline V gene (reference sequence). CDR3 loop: CASSLGAGVGSDEQFF. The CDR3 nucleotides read TGTGCCAGCAGCTTGGGAGCGGGAGTAGGTTCCGATGAGCAGTTCTTC.

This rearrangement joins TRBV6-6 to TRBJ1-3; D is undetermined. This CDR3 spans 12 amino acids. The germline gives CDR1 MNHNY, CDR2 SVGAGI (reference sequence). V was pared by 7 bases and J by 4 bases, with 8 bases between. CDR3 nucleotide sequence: TGTGCCAGCACCCGAGGGGGAAACACCATATATTTT. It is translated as CASTRGGNTIYF.

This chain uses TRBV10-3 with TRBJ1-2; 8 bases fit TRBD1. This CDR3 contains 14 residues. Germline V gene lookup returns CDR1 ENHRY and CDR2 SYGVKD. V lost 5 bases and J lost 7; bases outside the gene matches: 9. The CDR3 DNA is TGTGCCATCAGTAAGGCGGGACAGGAGTTTGGCTACACCTTC. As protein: CAISKAGQEFGYTF.

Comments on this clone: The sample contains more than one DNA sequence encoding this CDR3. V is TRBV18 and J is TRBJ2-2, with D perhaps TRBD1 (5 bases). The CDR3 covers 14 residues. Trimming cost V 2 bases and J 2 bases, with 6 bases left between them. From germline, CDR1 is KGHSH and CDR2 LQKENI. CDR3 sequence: CASSPTGNTGELFF. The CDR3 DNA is TGTGCCAGCTCACCAACAGGAAACACCGGGGAGCTGTTTTTT.

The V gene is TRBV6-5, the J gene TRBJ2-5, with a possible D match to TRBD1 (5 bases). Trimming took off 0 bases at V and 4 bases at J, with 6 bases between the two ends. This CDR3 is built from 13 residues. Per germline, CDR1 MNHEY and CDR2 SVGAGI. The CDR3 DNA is TGTGCCAGCAGTTACTCGGGGCGAGAGACCCAGTACTTC. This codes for CASSYSGRETQYF.

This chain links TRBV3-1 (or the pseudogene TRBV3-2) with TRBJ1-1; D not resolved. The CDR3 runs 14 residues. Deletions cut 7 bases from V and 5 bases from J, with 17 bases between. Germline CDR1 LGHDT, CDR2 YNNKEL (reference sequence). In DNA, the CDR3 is TGTGCCAGCAAAGACCCGGGATTACGGACTGAAGCTTTCTTT. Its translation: CASKDPGLRTEAFF.

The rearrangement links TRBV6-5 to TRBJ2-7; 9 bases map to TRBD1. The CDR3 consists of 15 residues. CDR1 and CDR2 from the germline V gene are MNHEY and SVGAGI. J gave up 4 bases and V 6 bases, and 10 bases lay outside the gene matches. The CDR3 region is CASRPKTGGGYEQYF. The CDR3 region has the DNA TGTGCCAGCAGACCAAAGACAGGGGGTGGATACGAGCAGTACTTC.

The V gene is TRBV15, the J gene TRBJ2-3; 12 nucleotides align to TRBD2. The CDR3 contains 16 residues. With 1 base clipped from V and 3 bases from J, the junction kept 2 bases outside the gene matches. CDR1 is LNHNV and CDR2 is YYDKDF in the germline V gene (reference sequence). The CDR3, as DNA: TGTGCCACCAGCAGAGGCACTAGCGGGAGGACAGATACGCAGTATTTT. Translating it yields CATSRGTSGRTDTQYF.

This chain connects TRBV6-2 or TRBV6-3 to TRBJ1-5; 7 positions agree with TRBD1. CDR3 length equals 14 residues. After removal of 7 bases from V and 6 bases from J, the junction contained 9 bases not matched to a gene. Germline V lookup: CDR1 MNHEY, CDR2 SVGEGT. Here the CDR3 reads CASTPQGRTQPQHF. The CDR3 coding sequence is TGTGCCAGCACCCCACAGGGGAGAACTCAGCCCCAGCATTTT.

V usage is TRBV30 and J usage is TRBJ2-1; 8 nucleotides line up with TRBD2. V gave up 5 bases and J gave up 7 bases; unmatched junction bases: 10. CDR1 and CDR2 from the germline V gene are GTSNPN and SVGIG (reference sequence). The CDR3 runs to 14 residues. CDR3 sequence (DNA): TGTGCCTGGGACGGCCCGGGAGGGGTGAATGAGCAGTTCTTC. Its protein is CAWDGPGGVNEQFF.

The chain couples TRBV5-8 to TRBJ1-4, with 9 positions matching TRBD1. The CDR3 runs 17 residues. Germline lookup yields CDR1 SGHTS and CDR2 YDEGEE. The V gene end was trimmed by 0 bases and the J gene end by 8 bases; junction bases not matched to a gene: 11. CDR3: CASSLGTGGPYREKLFF. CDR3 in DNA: TGTGCCAGCAGCTTGGGAACAGGGGGCCCGTACAGAGAAAAACTGTTTTTT.

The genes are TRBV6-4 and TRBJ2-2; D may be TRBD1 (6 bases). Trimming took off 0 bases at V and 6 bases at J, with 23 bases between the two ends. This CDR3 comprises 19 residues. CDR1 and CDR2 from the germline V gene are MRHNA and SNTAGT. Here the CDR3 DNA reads TGTGCCAGCAGTGACTCGAAGGCTAGCCGAGGGGGTGGGTCCGGGGAGCTGTTTTTT. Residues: CASSDSKASRGGGSGELFF.

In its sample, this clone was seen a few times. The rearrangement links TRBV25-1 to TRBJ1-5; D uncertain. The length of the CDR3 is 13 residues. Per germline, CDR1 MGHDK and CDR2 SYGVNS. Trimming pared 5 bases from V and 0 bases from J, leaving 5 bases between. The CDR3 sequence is CASSSRSNQPQHF. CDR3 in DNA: TGTGCCAGCAGTTCCCGTAGCAATCAGCCCCAGCATTTT.

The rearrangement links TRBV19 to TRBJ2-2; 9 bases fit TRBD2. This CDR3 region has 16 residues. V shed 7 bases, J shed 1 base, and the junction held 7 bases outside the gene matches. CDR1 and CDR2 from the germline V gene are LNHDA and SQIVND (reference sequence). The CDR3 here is CASKRTTSGNTGELFF. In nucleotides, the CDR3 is TGTGCCAGTAAGCGAACGACTAGCGGGAACACCGGGGAGCTGTTTTTT.